Listed here are 5 T cell receptor beta chains from one sample, sequenced in a study of beta chain features in type 1 diabetes. Expressed TCRB transcripts were sequenced after all isolated RNA was converted to cDNA. The data were produced by immunoSEQ multiplex PCR, yet TCRdb's version contains in-frame clones alone and is incomplete. The sample consists of fewer than 200,000 clones, approximately 8.1% of them appearing once. Sequenced material: central memory CD4+ T cells from blood. The receptors originated from a man aged 18 to 29 in good health.

The gene calls are TRBV7-3 and TRBJ2-5, with a possible D match to TRBD1 (6 bases). Deletions cut 5 bases from V and 1 base from J, with 11 bases between. The CDR3 contains 14 residues. Per the germline V gene, CDR1 is SGHTA and CDR2 is FQGTGA. CDR3 amino acids: CASSLGTSQETQYF. The DNA of the CDR3 is TGTGCCAGCAGCCTCGGGACAAGCCAAGAGACCCAGTACTTC.

In its sample, this clone was seen a few times. The chain is built from TRBV7-9 and TRBJ2-1, with TRBD1 as a possible D gene (5 bases). Germline values: CDR1 SEHNR, CDR2 FQNEAQ (reference sequence). This CDR3 comprises 15 residues. The V and J ends lost 0 bases and 9 bases respectively, with 15 bases between them. Here the CDR3 DNA reads TGTGCCAGCAGCTTAGCCAGGGATGGGATGGTTGAGCAGTTCTTC. It translates to CASSLARDGMVEQFF.

The CDR3 DNA is TGTGCCTGGAGTGTACTGGGACATGCAGGTCAGCCCCAGCATTTT. Encoded protein: CAWSVLGHAGQPQHF. V usage is TRBV30 and J usage is TRBJ1-5, with D possibly TRBD1 on 6 matching bases. The CDR3 has 15 amino acids. The V end was cut by 0 bases, the J end by 6 bases, with 15 bases between. Germline V gene data show CDR1 as GTSNPN and CDR2 as SVGIG (reference sequence).

This clone was counted at least ten times. V usage is TRBV5-1 and J usage is TRBJ2-5; unclear D gene. Trimming stripped 5 bases from V and 2 bases from J, with 7 bases between. The V gene's germline CDR1 is SGHRS and CDR2 YFSETQ. The CDR3 length is 12 residues. The CDR3 loop is CASRSQQETQYF. The CDR3 DNA reads TGCGCCAGCAGAAGTCAGCAAGAGACCCAGTACTTC. The full variable domain, rest sourced from reference TRBV5-1 and TRBJ2-5, is KAGVTQTPRYLIKTRGQQVTLSCSPISGHRSVSWYQQTPGQGLQFLFEYFSETQRNKGNFPGRFSGRQFSNSRSEMNVSTLELGDSALYLCASRSQQETQYFGPGTRLLVL.

This clone showed up just a few times. The V call is TRBV7-9, the J call TRBJ1-4; D call uncertain. The germline gives CDR1 SEHNR, CDR2 FQNEAQ (reference sequence). CDR3 length equals 15 residues. V lost 6 bases and J lost 0, with 11 bases in between. DNA for the CDR3: TGTGCCAGCAGGCCCCGCACGGCAACTAATGAAAAACTGTTTTTT. It yields the protein CASRPRTATNEKLFF.